The TCR beta chain described here comes from a study of T cells expressing NK-cell markers. Germline CDR1 and CDR2: MNHEY and SVGEGT. The CDR3 has 15 residues. Each CDR3 protein gets one entry in TCRdb, which reprocessed the 5' RACE reads and gives no DNA. The table for this sample gives about 370,000 distinct CDR3 sequences. The chain joins TRBV6-2 or TRBV6-3 to TRBJ2-2; TCRdb gives TRBD2 as the D gene, but with no DNA this cannot be confirmed. Sequencing was carried out using blood T cells: a sorted CD56 or NKG2C T cell subset, CD4+ or CD8+ T cells, or bulk PBMC T cells (not recorded which). The clonotype comes from a woman aged 50 to 60 in good health. The CDR3 here is CASRWTSGNTGELFF.